These 6 T cell receptor beta chains were all obtained from the same sample, sequenced in a study of immune heterogeneity within non-small cell lung tumors. Template came from bulk tumor genomic DNA, at approximately 540 ng per sample. Far-apart biopsies, several per primary tumor, were taken during surgery. Patients underwent curative surgery for non-small cell lung cancer (untreated and newly diagnosed). Multiplex PCR employing 32 V and 13 J primers generated amplicons of the TCR beta CDR3. TCRdb reprocessed the multiplex PCR reads via MiXCR and lists one record per CDR3 protein. The sample lists about 22,000 distinct CDR3 sequences; about 30% were seen once. Sequenced: lung tumor tissue. The origin of the receptors is a man aged 40-50 years with non-small cell lung cancer.

This clonotype came up once. A read error may explain this, as a much larger clone is one base away. The chain couples TRBV6-7 to TRBJ1-2; D is unclear. TRBV6-7 has ORF status, its function being uncertain. This CDR3 comprises 15 residues. DNA for the CDR3: TGTTCCAGCAGTTATCCGCCTGCCGGTCCCTATGGCTACACCTTC. This encodes CSSSYPPAGPYGYTF.

This clonotype is medium-sized. The J gene is TRBJ2-7, the V gene TRBV20-1, with D possibly matching TRBD1 (6 bases). V was shortened by 7 bases and J by 4 bases, with 11 bases between the two germline ends. Germline-derived CDR1 and CDR2 are DFQATT and SNEGSKA (reference sequence). The CDR3 consists of 11 residues. Here the CDR3 DNA reads TGCAGTGTGCAGGGGCCATACGAGCAGTACTTC. It translates to CSVQGPYEQYF.

About this clonotype itself: Germline and junction disagree at one end, which may indicate a read error. V and J are TRBV18 and TRBJ2-6; 8 bases fit TRBD1. This CDR3 is 16 amino acids long. Germline CDR1 is KGHSH and CDR2 is LQKENI. CDR3 nucleotides: TGTGCCAGCTCAGGCCAGGGGGCGGCCGGGGTCAACGTCCTGACTTTC. Translating it yields CASSGQGAAGVNVLTF.

There are a few counts of this clonotype. The chain recombines TRBV30 with TRBJ1-1; D unclear. The CDR3 is 13 amino acids. Germline V gene data show CDR1 as GTSNPN and CDR2 as SVGIG (reference sequence). The V end lost 4 bases, the J end lost 1 base, and 10 bases lay between the germline ends. The CDR3 region is CAWIWHQNTEAFF. The CDR3 nucleotides read TGTGCCTGGATTTGGCACCAGAACACTGAAGCTTTCTTT.

This clonotype was observed many times. The rearrangement links TRBV6-1 to TRBJ2-1, with 14 bases aligning to TRBD2. The ends lost 5 bases at V and 8 bases at J; junction bases unmatched: 8. Per germline, CDR1 MNHNS and CDR2 SASEGT. This CDR3 has 16 residues. The CDR3 bases are TGTGCCAGCAGTTTTGGACTAGCGGGAGGTTGGGATGAGCAGTTCTTC. Its protein is CASSFGLAGGWDEQFF.

This clonotype was seen only a few times. The junction departs from germline at one end; a sequencing error may be responsible. The genes are TRBV5-1 and TRBJ2-2; TRBD1 matches 8 bases. The CDR3 has 16 amino acids. Germline CDR1 and CDR2: SGHRS and YFSETQ. The CDR3 coding sequence is TGCGCCAGCAGCTTGGCCCAGGGGGCGAAGACCGGGGAGCTGTTTTTT. Its translation is CASSLAQGAKTGELFF.